Presented here are 6 T cell receptor beta chains from one specimen sequenced in a study of shared clonotypes between healthy human individuals. Some clones are missing from TCRdb's copy, which holds only in-frame ones; the method was immunoSEQ multiplex PCR. The data contain some 1 million clones, 75% of them seen just once; the ten biggest clones take up approximately 1.5%. Material for sequencing was memory CD4+ T cells sorted from blood. As to subset: CD45RA-negative fraction. These receptors came from a man younger than 35 in good health.

The chain uses TRBV2 and TRBJ1-3; no firm D call. CDR3 size: 13 residues. Germline V gene sequence: CDR1 SNHLY, CDR2 FYNNEI. V lost 11 bases and J 8 bases, leaving 19 bases between the germline ends. The CDR3 sequence: CASQTFARDTIYF. In nucleotides, the CDR3 is TGTGCCTCCCAGACCTTCGCTCGTGACACCATATATTTT.

The chain carries TRBV28 and TRBJ2-7; 7 nucleotides align to TRBD2. The CDR3 covers 16 residues. With V trimmed by 5 bases and J by 4 bases, 14 bases remained unmatched. CDR1 is MDHEN and CDR2 is SYDVKM in the germline V gene. The CDR3 region is CASSTPAGTTGYEQYF. CDR3 bases: TGTGCCAGCAGTACCCCCGCCGGGACTACAGGATACGAGCAGTACTTC.

The chain uses TRBV7-3 and TRBJ2-6; D remains ambiguous. The CDR3 contains 14 residues. V lost 3 bases and J 2 bases, leaving 5 bases between the germline ends. Germline V gene data show CDR1 as SGHTA and CDR2 as FQGTGA. The CDR3 coding sequence is TGTGCCAGCAGCTTGGGCCCTGGGGCCAACGTCCTGACTTTC. Translation gives CASSLGPGANVLTF.

This clone was found once. The V and J genes are TRBV10-2 and TRBJ2-1; a possible D gene is TRBD2 (5 bases). This CDR3 has 12 amino acids. CDR1 is WSHSY and CDR2 is SAAADI in the germline V gene. The V end was cut by 0 bases, the J end by 10 bases, with 7 bases between. CDR3 residues: CASSESGGEQFF. In nucleotides, the CDR3 is TGCGCCAGCAGTGAGTCCGGAGGCGAGCAGTTCTTC.

J is TRBJ2-1 and V is TRBV4-2, with TRBD2 matching over 9 bases. V lost 4 bases to trimming and J lost 9 bases; unmatched junction nucleotides: 7. The germline V gene encodes CDR1 LGHNA and CDR2 YNFKEQ. The CDR3 contains 14 residues. The DNA of the CDR3 is TGTGCCAGCAGCCTTGGCGGGGGGGCCCCTGAGCAGTTCTTC. Its translation: CASSLGGGAPEQFF.

This chain joins TRBV5-4 and TRBJ2-7; possibly TRBD1 for D (5 bases). From germline, CDR1 is SGHNT and CDR2 YYREEE (reference sequence). Trimming shortened V by 0 bases and J by 0 bases, and 10 bases separated the two germline ends. This CDR3 has 15 amino acids. The CDR3: CASSLVGHGSYEQYF. The DNA for the CDR3 is TGTGCCAGCAGCTTGGTTGGACACGGCTCCTACGAGCAGTACTTC. The full variable domain, its missing parts supplied by reference TRBV5-4 and TRBJ2-7, is ETGVTQSPTHLIKTRGQQVTLRCSSQSGHNTVSWYQQALGQGPQFIFQYYREEENGRGNFPPRFSGLQFPNYSSELNVNALELDDSALYLCASSLVGHGSYEQYFGPGTRLTVT.